This is a list of T cell receptor beta chains from one sample in a study of T cell responses to AZD1222 COVID-19 vaccine. The protocol was immunoSEQ multiplex PCR, while the TCRdb copy is restricted to in-frame clones and leaves out a portion. The sample lists 150,000 to 200,000 clones, about 91% occurring once. Sequencing was performed on peripheral blood, taken 28 days after the second AZD1222 dose. The receptors shown here come from an adult who received the AZD1222 COVID-19 vaccine. Both conserved end residues are part of each CDR3. Each record gives: clone size, V gene, D gene, J gene, CDR3 protein, CDR3 DNA. A D gene is named only where the DNA matches it firmly. A clone size is listed for some rows: how often the clone was seen (once, few, many), or a class if it is expanded.

clone_size: NA; v_call: TRBV7-6; d_call: NA; j_call: TRBJ2-5; cdr3_aa: CASSLRGGGEETQYF; cdr3_nt: TGTGCCAGCAGCTTAAGGGGGGGAGGGGAAGAGACCCAGTACTTC
clone_size: once; v_call: TRBV6-5; d_call: NA; j_call: TRBJ2-7; cdr3_aa: CASSPQGGGEQYF; cdr3_nt: TGTGCCAGCAGTCCACAGGGGGGAGGGGAGCAGTACTTC
clone_size: NA; v_call: TRBV11-2; d_call: NA; j_call: TRBJ1-3; cdr3_aa: CASSLGGTGNTIYF; cdr3_nt: TGTGCCAGCAGCTTAGGAGGGACTGGAAACACCATATATTTT
clone_size: NA; v_call: TRBV7-8; d_call: NA; j_call: TRBJ1-6; cdr3_aa: CASSLTQRNSPLHF; cdr3_nt: TGTGCCAGCAGCTTAACCCAGCGGAATTCACCCCTCCACTTT
clone_size: once; v_call: TRBV27; d_call: NA; j_call: TRBJ2-7; cdr3_aa: CASSSTGGGEQYF; cdr3_nt: TGTGCCAGCAGTTCAACAGGGGGGGGCGAGCAGTACTTC
clone_size: NA; v_call: TRBV19; d_call: NA; j_call: TRBJ1-1; cdr3_aa: CASKVSGDMNTEAFF; cdr3_nt: TGTGCCAGTAAGGTTTCGGGCGACATGAACACTGAAGCTTTCTTT
clone_size: NA; v_call: TRBV13; d_call: NA; j_call: TRBJ1-5; cdr3_aa: CASSLGLEQPQHF; cdr3_nt: TGTGCCAGCAGCTTAGGCCTAGAGCAGCCCCAGCATTTT
clone_size: NA; v_call: TRBV4-1; d_call: NA; j_call: TRBJ1-4; cdr3_aa: CASSQDWFTRGDTNEKLFF; cdr3_nt: TGCGCCAGCAGCCAAGATTGGTTCACGCGAGGGGACACTAATGAAAAACTGTTTTTT
clone_size: NA; v_call: TRBV14; d_call: NA; j_call: TRBJ1-1; cdr3_aa: CASSQDLGASNTEAFF; cdr3_nt: TGTGCCAGCAGCCAAGATTTGGGAGCCTCGAACACTGAAGCTTTCTTT
clone_size: NA; v_call: TRBV29-1; d_call: TRBD2; j_call: TRBJ2-3; cdr3_aa: CSVRLASTDTQYF; cdr3_nt: TGCAGCGTTAGACTAGCTTCCACAGATACGCAGTATTTT
clone_size: NA; v_call: TRBV2; d_call: TRBD1; j_call: TRBJ1-6; cdr3_aa: CASILDRGRGPITLHF; cdr3_nt: TGTGCCAGCATACTCGACCGGGGCAGGGGGCCCATCACCCTCCACTTT
clone_size: once; v_call: TRBV30; d_call: TRBD1; j_call: TRBJ1-1; cdr3_aa: CAWYTGGKSTEAFF; cdr3_nt: TGTGCCTGGTATACAGGGGGAAAGAGCACTGAAGCTTTCTTT
clone_size: NA; v_call: TRBV6-5; d_call: TRBD1; j_call: TRBJ1-2; cdr3_aa: CASSSPDRDNYGYTF; cdr3_nt: TGTGCCAGCAGTTCCCCGGACAGGGATAACTATGGCTACACCTTC
clone_size: NA; v_call: TRBV6-2/TRBV6-3; d_call: NA; j_call: TRBJ1-2; cdr3_aa: CASSLLGNYGYTF; cdr3_nt: TGTGCCAGCAGTTTGTTAGGGAACTATGGCTACACCTTC
clone_size: NA; v_call: TRBV5-1; d_call: NA; j_call: TRBJ2-5; cdr3_aa: CASSSVTSSETQYF; cdr3_nt: TGCGCCAGCAGCTCCGTTACTAGCTCGGAGACCCAGTACTTC
clone_size: NA; v_call: TRBV11-2; d_call: NA; j_call: TRBJ2-2; cdr3_aa: CASRSGSNTGELFF; cdr3_nt: TGTGCCAGCCGGAGCGGATCGAACACCGGGGAGCTGTTTTTT
clone_size: NA; v_call: TRBV30; d_call: TRBD1; j_call: TRBJ1-2; cdr3_aa: CAGDSPNYGYTF; cdr3_nt: TGTGCCGGGGACAGCCCTAACTATGGCTACACCTTC
clone_size: few; v_call: TRBV5-1; d_call: NA; j_call: TRBJ1-1; cdr3_aa: CASSAQDTEAFF; cdr3_nt: TGCGCCAGCAGCGCGCAGGACACTGAAGCTTTCTTT
clone_size: NA; v_call: TRBV19; d_call: NA; j_call: TRBJ1-4; cdr3_aa: CASTRWAGSTNEKLFF; cdr3_nt: TGTGCCAGTACCCGGTGGGCGGGGTCAACTAATGAAAAACTGTTTTTT
clone_size: NA; v_call: TRBV11-3; d_call: TRBD1; j_call: TRBJ1-3; cdr3_aa: CASSSDRNTIYF; cdr3_nt: TGTGCCAGCAGCTCGGACAGGAACACCATATATTTT
clone_size: few; v_call: TRBV20-1; d_call: NA; j_call: TRBJ2-7; cdr3_aa: CSASLGKYEQYF; cdr3_nt: TGCAGTGCTAGTCTGGGGAAATACGAGCAGTACTTC
clone_size: NA; v_call: TRBV4-1; d_call: NA; j_call: TRBJ1-1; cdr3_aa: CASSQVRGTEAFF; cdr3_nt: TGCGCCAGCAGCCAAGTTCGGGGCACTGAAGCTTTCTTT
clone_size: NA; v_call: TRBV19; d_call: NA; j_call: TRBJ1-5; cdr3_aa: CASSMFLENQPQHF; cdr3_nt: TGTGCCAGTAGTATGTTTTTAGAGAATCAGCCCCAGCATTTT
clone_size: NA; v_call: TRBV7-9; d_call: NA; j_call: TRBJ1-6; cdr3_aa: CASSPGNNSPLHF; cdr3_nt: TGTGCCAGCAGCCCAGGAAATAATTCACCCCTCCACTTT
clone_size: NA; v_call: TRBV29-1; d_call: NA; j_call: TRBJ1-4; cdr3_aa: CSVHGSNEKLFF; cdr3_nt: TGCAGCGTTCACGGGTCTAATGAAAAACTGTTTTTT
clone_size: NA; v_call: TRBV11-2; d_call: NA; j_call: TRBJ2-5; cdr3_aa: CASSFGSGETQYF; cdr3_nt: TGTGCCAGCAGCTTCGGGTCGGGAGAGACCCAGTACTTC
clone_size: NA; v_call: TRBV29-1; d_call: TRBD2; j_call: TRBJ2-7; cdr3_aa: CSVAGTSETGVYEQYF; cdr3_nt: TGCAGCGTTGCTGGGACTAGCGAAACAGGTGTGTACGAGCAGTACTTC